This T cell receptor beta chain was identified during a study of T cell responses to AZD1222 COVID-19 vaccine. The method was immunoSEQ multiplex PCR; TCRdb's version includes in-frame clones alone and lacks a portion of them. The table includes about 99,000 clones, around nine tenths detected once. CDR3 length: 13 amino acids. Between the trimmed V and J ends, which lost 0 bases and 6 bases, there was a span of 8 bases. CDR1 and CDR2 (germline): SGHTA, FQGNSA. This sequence originates from an adult in good health. The chain has TRBV7-2 and TRBJ1-2, with a weak D call TRBD1 (5 bases). Sample: peripheral blood, taken on day 0 of AZD1222 vaccination. The CDR3 spells CASSLASGNGYTF. CDR3 sequence (DNA): TGTGCCAGCAGCTTAGCGTCAGGGAATGGCTACACCTTC.